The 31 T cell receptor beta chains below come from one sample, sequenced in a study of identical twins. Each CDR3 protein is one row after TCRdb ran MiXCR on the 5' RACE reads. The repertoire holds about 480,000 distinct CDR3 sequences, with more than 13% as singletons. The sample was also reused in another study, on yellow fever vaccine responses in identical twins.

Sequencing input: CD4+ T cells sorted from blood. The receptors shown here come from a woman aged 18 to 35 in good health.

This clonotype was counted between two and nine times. CDR3 nucleotide sequence: TGTGCCAGCAGCCACAGAGGGAGCAGCACAGATACGCAGTATTTT. Protein sequence: CASSHRGSSTDTQYF. J is TRBJ2-3 and V is TRBV3-1, with D tentatively TRBD2 (5 bases). CDR1 and CDR2 from the germline V gene are LGHDT and YNNKEL (reference sequence). The V and J ends lost 3 bases and 0 bases respectively, with 10 bases between them. There are 15 residues in the CDR3.

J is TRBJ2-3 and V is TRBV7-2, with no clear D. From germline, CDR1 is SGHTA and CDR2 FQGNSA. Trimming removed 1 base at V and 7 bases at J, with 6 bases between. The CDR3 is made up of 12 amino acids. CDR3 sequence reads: CASSLVENTQYF. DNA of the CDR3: TGTGCCAGCAGCTTAGTAGAAAATACGCAGTATTTT.

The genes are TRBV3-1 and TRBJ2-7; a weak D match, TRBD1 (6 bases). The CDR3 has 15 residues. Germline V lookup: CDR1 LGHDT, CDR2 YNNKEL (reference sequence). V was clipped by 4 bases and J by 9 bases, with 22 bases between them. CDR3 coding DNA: TGTGCCAGCAGCCCTCCACAGGTACAGGGTGCAGGGCAGTACTTC. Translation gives CASSPPQVQGAGQYF.

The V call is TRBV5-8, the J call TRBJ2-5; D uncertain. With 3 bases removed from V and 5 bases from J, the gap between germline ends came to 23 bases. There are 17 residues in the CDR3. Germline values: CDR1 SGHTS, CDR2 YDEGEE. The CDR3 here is CASSSALGRTREETQYF. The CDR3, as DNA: TGTGCCAGCAGCTCGGCCCTTGGACGGACCAGAGAGGAGACCCAGTACTTC.

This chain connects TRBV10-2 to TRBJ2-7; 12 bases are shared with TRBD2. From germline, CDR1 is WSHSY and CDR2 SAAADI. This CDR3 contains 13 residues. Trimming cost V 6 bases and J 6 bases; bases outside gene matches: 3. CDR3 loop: CASRRLAGVEQYF. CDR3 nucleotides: TGCGCCAGCAGAAGACTAGCGGGAGTCGAGCAGTACTTC.

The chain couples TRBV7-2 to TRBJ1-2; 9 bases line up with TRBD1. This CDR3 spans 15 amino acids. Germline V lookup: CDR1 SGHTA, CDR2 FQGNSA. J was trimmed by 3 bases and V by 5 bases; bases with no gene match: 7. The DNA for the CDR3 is TGTGCCAGCAGCACGGGGGGACAGGGCGACTATGGCTACACCTTC. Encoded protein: CASSTGGQGDYGYTF.

CDR3 in amino acids: CASSVTGARGNEQFF. The CDR3 nucleotides read TGTGCCAGCAGCGTAACGGGGGCGCGTGGGAATGAGCAGTTCTTC. V usage is TRBV9 and J usage is TRBJ2-1, with D perhaps TRBD1 or TRBD2 (6 bases each). The CDR3 extends over 15 amino acids. The V and J ends lost 1 base and 7 bases respectively, with 15 bases between them. From germline, CDR1 is SGDLS and CDR2 YYNGEE.

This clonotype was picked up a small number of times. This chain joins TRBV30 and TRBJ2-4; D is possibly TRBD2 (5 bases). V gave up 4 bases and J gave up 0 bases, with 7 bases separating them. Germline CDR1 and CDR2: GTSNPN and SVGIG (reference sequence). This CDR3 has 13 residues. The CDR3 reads CAWNGVAKNIQYF. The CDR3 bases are TGTGCCTGGAACGGGGTAGCCAAAAACATTCAGTACTTC.

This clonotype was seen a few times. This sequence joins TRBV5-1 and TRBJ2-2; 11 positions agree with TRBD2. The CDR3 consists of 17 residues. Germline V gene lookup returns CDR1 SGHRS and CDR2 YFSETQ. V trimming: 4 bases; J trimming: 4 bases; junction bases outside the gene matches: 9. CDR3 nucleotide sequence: TGCGCCAGCAGCCAGACTAGCGGGGCTGGCGGCACCGGGGAGCTGTTTTTT. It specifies CASSQTSGAGGTGELFF.

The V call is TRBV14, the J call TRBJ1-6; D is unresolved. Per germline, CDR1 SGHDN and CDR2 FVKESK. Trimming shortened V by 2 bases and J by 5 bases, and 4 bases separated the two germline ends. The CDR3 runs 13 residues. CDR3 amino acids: CASSQIHNSPLHF. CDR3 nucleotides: TGTGCCAGCAGCCAAATTCATAATTCACCCCTCCACTTT.

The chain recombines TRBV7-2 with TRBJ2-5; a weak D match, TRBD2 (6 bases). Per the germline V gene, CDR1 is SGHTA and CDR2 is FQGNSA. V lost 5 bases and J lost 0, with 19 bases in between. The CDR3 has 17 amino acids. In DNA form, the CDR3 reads TGTGCCAGCAGCCGGGGGTGGAGTGCCCTTAACCAAGAGACCCAGTACTTC. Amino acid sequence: CASSRGWSALNQETQYF.

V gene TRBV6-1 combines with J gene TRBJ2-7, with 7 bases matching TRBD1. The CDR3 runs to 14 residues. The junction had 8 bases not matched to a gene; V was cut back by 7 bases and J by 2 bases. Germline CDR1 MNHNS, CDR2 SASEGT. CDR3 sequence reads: CASTNDRAPYEQYF. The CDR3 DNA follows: TGTGCCAGCACCAACGACAGGGCTCCCTACGAGCAGTACTTC.

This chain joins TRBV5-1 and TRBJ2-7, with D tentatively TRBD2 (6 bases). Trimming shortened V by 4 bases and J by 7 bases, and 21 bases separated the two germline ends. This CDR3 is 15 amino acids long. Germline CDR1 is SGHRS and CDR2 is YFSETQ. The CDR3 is CASSGTGTGTREQYF. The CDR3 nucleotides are TGCGCCAGCAGCGGAACCGGGACCGGGACTCGGGAGCAGTACTTC. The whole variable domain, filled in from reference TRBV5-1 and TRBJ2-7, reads KAGVTQTPRYLIKTRGQQVTLSCSPISGHRSVSWYQQTPGQGLQFLFEYFSETQRNKGNFPGRFSGRQFSNSRSEMNVSTLELGDSALYLCASSGTGTGTREQYFGPGTRLTVT.

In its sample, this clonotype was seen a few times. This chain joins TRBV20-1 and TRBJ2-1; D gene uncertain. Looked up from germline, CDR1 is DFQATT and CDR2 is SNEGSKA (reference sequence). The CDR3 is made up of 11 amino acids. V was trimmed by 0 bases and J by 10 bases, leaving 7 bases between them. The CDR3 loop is CSARDHPEQFF. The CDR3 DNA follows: TGCAGTGCTAGAGATCACCCCGAGCAGTTCTTC.

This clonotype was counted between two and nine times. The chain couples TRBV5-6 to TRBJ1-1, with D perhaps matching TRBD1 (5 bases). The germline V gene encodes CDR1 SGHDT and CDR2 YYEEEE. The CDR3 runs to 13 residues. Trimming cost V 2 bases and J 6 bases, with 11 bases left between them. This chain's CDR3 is CASSFTDSPEAFF. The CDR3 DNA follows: TGTGCCAGCAGCTTCACCGACAGCCCTGAAGCTTTCTTT. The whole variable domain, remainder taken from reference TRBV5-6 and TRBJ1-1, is DAGVTQSPTHLIKTRGQQVTLRCSPKSGHDTVSWYQQALGQGPQFIFQYYEEEERQRGNFPDRFSGHQFPNYSSELNVNALLLGDSALYLCASSFTDSPEAFFGQGTRLTVV.

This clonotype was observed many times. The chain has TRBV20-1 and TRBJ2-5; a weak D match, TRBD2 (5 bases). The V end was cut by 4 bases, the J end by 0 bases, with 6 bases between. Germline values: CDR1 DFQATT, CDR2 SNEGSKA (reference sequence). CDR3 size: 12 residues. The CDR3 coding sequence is TGCAGTGCTATAGCGTACCAAGAGACCCAGTACTTC. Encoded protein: CSAIAYQETQYF.

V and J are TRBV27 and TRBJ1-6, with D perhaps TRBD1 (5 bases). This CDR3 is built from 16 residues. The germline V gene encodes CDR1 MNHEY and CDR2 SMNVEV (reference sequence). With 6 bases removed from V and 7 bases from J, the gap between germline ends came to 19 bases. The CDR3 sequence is CASRLGTPRTNSPLHF. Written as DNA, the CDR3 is TGTGCCAGCAGGCTAGGGACTCCTAGAACGAATTCACCCCTCCACTTT.

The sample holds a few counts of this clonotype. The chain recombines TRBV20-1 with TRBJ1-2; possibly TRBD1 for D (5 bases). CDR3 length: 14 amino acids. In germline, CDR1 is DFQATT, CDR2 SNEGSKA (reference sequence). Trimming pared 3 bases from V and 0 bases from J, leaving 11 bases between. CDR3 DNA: TGCAGTGCTAGCAGGGACGGGACTAACTATGGCTACACCTTC. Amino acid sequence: CSASRDGTNYGYTF.

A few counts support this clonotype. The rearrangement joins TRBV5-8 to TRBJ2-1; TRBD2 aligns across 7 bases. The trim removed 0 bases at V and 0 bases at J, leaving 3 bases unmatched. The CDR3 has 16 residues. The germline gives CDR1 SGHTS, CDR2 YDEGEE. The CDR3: CASSLVAGDSYNEQFF. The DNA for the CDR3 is TGTGCCAGCAGCTTGGTTGCGGGGGACTCCTACAATGAGCAGTTCTTC.

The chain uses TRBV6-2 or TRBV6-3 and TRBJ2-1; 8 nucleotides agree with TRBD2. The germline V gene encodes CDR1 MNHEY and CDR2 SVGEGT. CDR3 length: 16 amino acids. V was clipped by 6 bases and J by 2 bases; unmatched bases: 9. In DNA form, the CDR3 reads TGTGCCAGCAGGCGTCCGGGACTAGGGACCTACAATGAGCAGTTCTTC. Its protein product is CASRRPGLGTYNEQFF.

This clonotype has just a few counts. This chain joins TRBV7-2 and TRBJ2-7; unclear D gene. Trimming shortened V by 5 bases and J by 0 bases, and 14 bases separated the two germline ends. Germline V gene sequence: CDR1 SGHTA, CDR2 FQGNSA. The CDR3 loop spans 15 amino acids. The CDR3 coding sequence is TGTGCCAGCAGCCTACAAGGAAGAAGCTCCTACGAGCAGTACTTC. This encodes CASSLQGRSSYEQYF.

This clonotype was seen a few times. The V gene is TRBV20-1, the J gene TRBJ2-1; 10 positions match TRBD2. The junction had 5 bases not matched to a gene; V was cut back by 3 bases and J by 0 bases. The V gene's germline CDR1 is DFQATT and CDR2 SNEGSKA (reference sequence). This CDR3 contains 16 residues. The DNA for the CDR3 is TGCAGTGCTAGGGCTAGCGGGAGTAACTCCTACAATGAGCAGTTCTTC. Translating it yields CSARASGSNSYNEQFF.

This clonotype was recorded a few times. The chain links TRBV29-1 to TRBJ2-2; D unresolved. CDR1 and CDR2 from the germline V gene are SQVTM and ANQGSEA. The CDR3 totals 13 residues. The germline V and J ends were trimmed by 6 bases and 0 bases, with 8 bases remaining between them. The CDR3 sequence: CSVVYSNTGELFF. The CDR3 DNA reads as TGCAGCGTGGTATACTCGAACACCGGGGAGCTGTTTTTT.

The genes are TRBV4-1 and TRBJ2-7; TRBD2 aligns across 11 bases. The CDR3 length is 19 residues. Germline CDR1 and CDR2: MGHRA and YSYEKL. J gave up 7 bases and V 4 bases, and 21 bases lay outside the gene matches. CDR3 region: CASSRSPDAVAGGVREQYF. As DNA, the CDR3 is TGCGCCAGCAGCCGCAGCCCAGACGCGGTAGCGGGAGGGGTTAGAGAGCAGTACTTC.

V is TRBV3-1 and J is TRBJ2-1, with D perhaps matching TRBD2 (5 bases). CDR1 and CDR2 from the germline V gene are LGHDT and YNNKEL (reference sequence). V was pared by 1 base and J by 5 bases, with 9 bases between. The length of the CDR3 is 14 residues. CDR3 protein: CASSQGPGNNEQFF. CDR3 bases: TGTGCCAGCAGCCAAGGGCCGGGAAACAATGAGCAGTTCTTC.

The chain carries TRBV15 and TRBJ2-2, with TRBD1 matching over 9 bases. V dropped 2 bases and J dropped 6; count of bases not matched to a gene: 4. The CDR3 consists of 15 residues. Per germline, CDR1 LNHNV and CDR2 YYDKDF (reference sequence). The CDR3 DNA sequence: TGTGCCACCAGCAGAAGGACAGGGGTGGCCGGGGAGCTGTTTTTT. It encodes CATSRRTGVAGELFF.

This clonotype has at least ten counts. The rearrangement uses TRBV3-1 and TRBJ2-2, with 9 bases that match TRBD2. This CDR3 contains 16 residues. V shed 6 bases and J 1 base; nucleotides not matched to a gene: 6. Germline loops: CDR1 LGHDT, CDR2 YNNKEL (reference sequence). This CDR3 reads CASSRGGALNTGELFF. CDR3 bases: TGTGCCAGCAGTCGCGGGGGGGCCTTGAACACCGGGGAGCTGTTTTTT.

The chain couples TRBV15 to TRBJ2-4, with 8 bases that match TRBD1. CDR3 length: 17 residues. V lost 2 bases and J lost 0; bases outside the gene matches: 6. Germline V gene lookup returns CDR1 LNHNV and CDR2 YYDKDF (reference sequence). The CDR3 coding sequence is TGTGCCACCAGCAGATTTAGGGGACAGGTAGCCAAAAACATTCAGTACTTC. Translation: CATSRFRGQVAKNIQYF.

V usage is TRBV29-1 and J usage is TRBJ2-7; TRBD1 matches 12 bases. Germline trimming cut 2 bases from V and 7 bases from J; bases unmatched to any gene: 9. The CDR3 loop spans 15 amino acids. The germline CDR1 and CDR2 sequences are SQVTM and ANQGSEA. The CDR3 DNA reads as TGCAGCGTTGAATCCGGGACAGGGGGCTACGGGGAGCAGTACTTC. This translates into CSVESGTGGYGEQYF.

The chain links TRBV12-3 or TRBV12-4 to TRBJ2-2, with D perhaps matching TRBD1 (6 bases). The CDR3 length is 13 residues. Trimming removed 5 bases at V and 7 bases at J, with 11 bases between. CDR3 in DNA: TGTGCCAGCAGTAAGACGACAGGCGGGGAGCTGTTTTTT. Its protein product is CASSKTTGGELFF.

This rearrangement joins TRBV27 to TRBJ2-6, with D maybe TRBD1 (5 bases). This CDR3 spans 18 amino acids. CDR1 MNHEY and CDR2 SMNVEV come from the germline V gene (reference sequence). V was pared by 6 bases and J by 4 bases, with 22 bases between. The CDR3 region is CASRQFPGGGAGANVLTF. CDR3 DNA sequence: TGTGCCAGCAGGCAATTTCCCGGCGGTGGGGCAGGGGCCAACGTCCTGACTTTC.